Presented here are 10 T cell receptor beta chains from one specimen sequenced in a study of blood T cell repertoires in COVID-19. Libraries were prepared by immunoSEQ multiplex PCR; TCRdb keeps only in-frame clonotypes and omits some of them. The data show roughly 92,000 clones, roughly 84% seen once. The sequenced sample consisted of peripheral blood. These receptors came from a woman of 80 years or more with active or convalescent COVID-19.

The chain couples TRBV9 to TRBJ2-7, with no clear D. The CDR3 has 14 residues. Trimming took off 0 bases at V and 6 bases at J, with 13 bases between the two ends. Germline V CDR1 and CDR2: SGDLS, YYNGEE. This CDR3 is CASSVEPSLGEQYF. In DNA, the CDR3 is TGTGCCAGCAGCGTAGAACCCTCCCTCGGCGAGCAGTACTTC.

The chain employs TRBV10-3 and TRBJ1-5; D gene unclear. CDR1 is ENHRY, CDR2 SYGVKD, per germline. This CDR3 has 13 residues. The V and J ends lost 2 bases and 6 bases respectively, with 8 bases between them. CDR3 coding DNA: TGTGCCATCAGTGAGGAATACAGTCAGCCCCAGCATTTT. As protein: CAISEEYSQPQHF.

The chain has TRBV19 and TRBJ2-3, with 13 nucleotides matching TRBD2. V dropped 5 bases and J dropped 5; count of bases not matched to a gene: 13. The CDR3 spans 18 residues. The germline CDR1 and CDR2 sequences are LNHDA and SQIVND (reference sequence). The DNA for the CDR3 is TGTGCCAGTAGTCCCGGACTAGCGGGAGTAAGAACTGGAGATACGCAGTATTTT. Translation: CASSPGLAGVRTGDTQYF.

The CDR3 protein is CASSPQGADYGYTF. The CDR3, as DNA: TGCGCCAGCAGCCCACAGGGGGCTGACTATGGCTACACCTTC. The V gene is TRBV5-1, the J gene TRBJ1-2, with 9 bases aligning to TRBD1. V shed 4 bases, J shed 3 bases, and the junction held 4 bases outside the gene matches. The CDR3 is 14 amino acids. Germline V lookup: CDR1 SGHRS, CDR2 YFSETQ.

The chain links TRBV28 to TRBJ1-1, with D perhaps matching TRBD1 (6 bases). Trimming removed 9 bases at V and 1 base at J, with 9 bases between. CDR1 and CDR2 (germline): MDHEN, SYDVKM. This CDR3 has 12 amino acids. The CDR3: CASIRGNTEAFF. CDR3 in DNA: TGTGCCAGTATCAGGGGGAACACTGAAGCTTTCTTT. The whole variable domain, filled in from reference TRBV28 and TRBJ1-1, reads DVKVTQSSRYLVKRTGEKVFLECVQDMDHENMFWYRQDPGLGLRLIYFSYDVKMKEKGDIPEGYSVSREKKERFSLILESASTNQTSMYLCASIRGNTEAFFGQGTRLTVV.

The chain couples TRBV14 to TRBJ2-7; 10 bases are a match to TRBD2. V dropped 0 bases and J dropped 2; count of bases not matched to a gene: 10. The germline V gene has CDR1 SGHDN and CDR2 FVKESK. CDR3 size: 18 residues. The CDR3 is CASSQDRASGGQTYEQYF. DNA of the CDR3: TGTGCCAGCAGCCAAGATAGAGCTAGCGGGGGCCAAACCTACGAGCAGTACTTC.

The rearrangement links TRBV28 to TRBJ1-3, with 9 bases that match TRBD1. Germline values: CDR1 MDHEN, CDR2 SYDVKM. Losses at the gene ends were 5 bases for V and 5 bases for J; bases not matched to a gene: 1. The CDR3 is 13 residues long. The CDR3 region has the DNA TGTGCCAGCAGTGGACAGGGGCGAAACACCATATATTTT. Translated: CASSGQGRNTIYF.

This clone occurred a few times. The chain recombines TRBV30 with TRBJ1-5; D gene uncertain. Deletions cut 4 bases from V and 2 bases from J, with 9 bases between. The germline CDR1 and CDR2 sequences are GTSNPN and SVGIG (reference sequence). CDR3 size: 13 residues. This CDR3 is CAWTPGGNQPQHF. Written as DNA, the CDR3 is TGTGCCTGGACCCCGGGTGGCAATCAGCCCCAGCATTTT.

The genes are TRBV28 and TRBJ2-3; 8 nucleotides match TRBD2. The CDR3 length is 15 residues. J was trimmed by 1 base and V by 3 bases; bases with no gene match: 3. CDR1 is MDHEN and CDR2 is SYDVKM in the germline V gene. Written as DNA, the CDR3 is TGTGCCAGCAGTTTGGCACTAGCGGGCACAGATACGCAGTATTTT. Its protein is CASSLALAGTDTQYF.

This sequence joins TRBV9 and TRBJ2-2; 11 positions agree with TRBD2. CDR3 length: 16 amino acids. CDR1 and CDR2 from the germline V gene are SGDLS and YYNGEE. The V gene end was trimmed by 1 base and the J gene end by 8 bases; junction bases not matched to a gene: 7. DNA for the CDR3: TGTGCCAGCAGCGTAAGCCTTACTAGCGGGAGAGGGGAGCTGTTTTTT. Its protein is CASSVSLTSGRGELFF. Supplemented by reference TRBV9 and TRBJ2-2, the full variable domain reads DSGVTQTPKHLITATGQRVTLRCSPRSGDLSVYWYQQSLDQGLQFLIQYYNGEERAKGNILERFSAQQFPDLHSELNLSSLELGDSALYFCASSVSLTSGRGELFFGEGSRLTVL.